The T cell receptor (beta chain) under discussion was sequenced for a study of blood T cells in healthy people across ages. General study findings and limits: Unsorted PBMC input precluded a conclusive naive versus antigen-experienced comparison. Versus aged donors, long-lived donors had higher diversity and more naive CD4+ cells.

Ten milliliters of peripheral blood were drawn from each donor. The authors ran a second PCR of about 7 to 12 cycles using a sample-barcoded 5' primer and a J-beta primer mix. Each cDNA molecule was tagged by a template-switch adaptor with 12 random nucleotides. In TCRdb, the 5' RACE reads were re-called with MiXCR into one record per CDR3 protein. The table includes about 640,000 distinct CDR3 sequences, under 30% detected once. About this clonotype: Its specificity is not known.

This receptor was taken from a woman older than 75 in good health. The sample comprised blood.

This CDR3 reads CAWTPQGAGAGANVLTF. The CDR3 DNA follows: TGTGCCTGGACTCCCCAGGGGGCCGGGGCTGGGGCCAACGTCCTGACTTTC. The rearrangement joins TRBV30 to TRBJ2-6, with 8 nucleotides matching TRBD1. V lost 4 bases and J lost 2; bases outside the gene matches: 10. The CDR3 is 17 amino acids. Germline assignment: CDR1 GTSNPN and CDR2 SVGIG (reference sequence).